The 32 T cell receptor beta chains given below trace back to one sample, sequenced in a study of cytomegalovirus exposure and HLA in healthy donors. It was with 60 Vbeta and 13 Jbeta primers that the PCR ran. Data came from immunoSEQ multiplex PCR; TCRdb stores just in-frame clones and leaves some out. The sample records 130,000 or so clones, more than 60% being singletons. Sequencing used PBMCs. The receptors were gathered from a man in his forties or fifties in good health and CMV-seronegative.

This rearrangement joins TRBV30 to TRBJ2-3; 11 bases line up with TRBD2. The CDR3 contains 14 residues. Trimming cost V 3 bases and J 5 bases; bases outside gene matches: 4. Germline CDR1 reads GTSNPN; CDR2 reads SVGIG (reference sequence). In DNA form, the CDR3 reads TGTGCCTGGAGCCTTACTAGCGGGGGAGATACGCAGTATTTT. Protein: CAWSLTSGGDTQYF. The whole variable domain, filled in from reference TRBV30 and TRBJ2-3, reads SQTIHQWPATLVQPVGSPLSLECTVEGTSNPNLYWYRQAAGRGLQLLFYSVGIGQISSEVPQNLSASRPQDRQFILSSKKLLLSDSGFYLCAWSLTSGGDTQYFGPGTRLTVL.

The chain recombines TRBV7-9 with TRBJ1-1; D is ambiguous. V shed 2 bases and J shed 7 bases, with 11 bases lying between them. Germline V gives CDR1 SEHNR, CDR2 FQNEAQ (reference sequence). The CDR3 spans 13 residues. CDR3 region: CASSLKSQREAFF. DNA for the CDR3: TGTGCCAGCAGCTTAAAATCCCAGCGTGAAGCTTTCTTT.

The CDR3 region has the DNA TGTGCCAGCAGTTATACGGTACTAGGAAACACCATATATTTT. Protein sequence: CASSYTVLGNTIYF. V usage is TRBV6-6 and J usage is TRBJ1-3; D gene unclear. The CDR3 consists of 14 residues. V was clipped by 3 bases and J by 4 bases, with 10 bases between them. The germline CDR1 and CDR2 sequences are MNHNY and SVGAGI (reference sequence).

The V gene is TRBV7-2, the J gene TRBJ2-2, with 7 bases identical to TRBD2. The trim removed 1 base at V and 3 bases at J, leaving 5 bases unmatched. Germline values: CDR1 SGHTA, CDR2 FQGNSA. The CDR3 loop spans 16 amino acids. The CDR3 loop is CASSLEVGGYTGELFF. DNA of the CDR3: TGTGCCAGCAGCTTAGAGGTGGGGGGGTACACCGGGGAGCTGTTTTTT.

The chain has TRBV19 and TRBJ1-1; unclear D gene. CDR3 length equals 15 residues. Between the trimmed V and J ends, which lost 4 bases and 0 bases, there was a span of 12 bases. Germline V lookup: CDR1 LNHDA, CDR2 SQIVND (reference sequence). The CDR3 is CASSTGLMVNTEAFF. CDR3 sequence (DNA): TGTGCCAGTAGTACCGGACTGATGGTGAACACTGAAGCTTTCTTT.

The CDR3 DNA is TGCGCCAGCAGCCAAGATCGGCACGGGGGGGAGGAGACCCAGTACTTC. Translated: CASSQDRHGGEETQYF. The gene calls are TRBV4-3 and TRBJ2-5; TRBD2 aligns across 8 bases. Germline V gives CDR1 LGHNA, CDR2 YSLEER. The V gene end was trimmed by 0 bases and the J gene end by 5 bases; junction bases not matched to a gene: 8. The CDR3 consists of 16 residues.

The chain uses TRBV4-2 and TRBJ1-2; no reliable D call. This CDR3 is 15 amino acids long. Germline assignment: CDR1 LGHNA and CDR2 YNFKEQ. Deletions cut 0 bases from V and 2 bases from J, with 10 bases between. The CDR3 DNA sequence: TGTGCCAGCAGCCAAGACGGTCAACCAAACTATGGCTACACCTTC. This sequence encodes CASSQDGQPNYGYTF.

This chain joins TRBV5-1 and TRBJ2-7; maybe TRBD1 (5 bases). V was trimmed by 4 bases and J by 4 bases, leaving 9 bases between them. CDR3 length equals 12 residues. Germline-derived CDR1 and CDR2 are SGHRS and YFSETQ. The CDR3 loop is CASSPTVYEQYF. The CDR3 nucleotides read TGCGCCAGCAGCCCGACAGTTTACGAGCAGTACTTC.

The V gene is TRBV2, the J gene TRBJ1-1, with no clear D. CDR1 and CDR2 (germline): SNHLY, FYNNEI. The CDR3 length is 14 residues. V was trimmed by 3 bases and J by 1 base, leaving 9 bases between them. The CDR3 sequence: CASSDRRRNTEAFF. CDR3 nucleotides: TGTGCCAGCAGTGATAGGAGGCGGAACACTGAAGCTTTCTTT.

The V and J genes are TRBV9 and TRBJ2-1; TRBD1 aligns across 8 bases. Germline CDR1 SGDLS, CDR2 YYNGEE. V lost 0 bases to trimming and J lost 4 bases; unmatched junction nucleotides: 9. The length of the CDR3 is 17 residues. The CDR3 loop reads CASSVDRDRGGYNEQFF. CDR3 bases: TGTGCCAGCAGCGTAGACCGTGACAGGGGCGGTTACAATGAGCAGTTCTTC. The full variable domain, rest sourced from reference TRBV9 and TRBJ2-1, is DSGVTQTPKHLITATGQRVTLRCSPRSGDLSVYWYQQSLDQGLQFLIQYYNGEERAKGNILERFSAQQFPDLHSELNLSSLELGDSALYFCASSVDRDRGGYNEQFFGPGTRLTVL.

The chain combines TRBV2 with TRBJ2-3, with TRBD2 as a possible D gene (5 bases). Trimming pared 7 bases from V and 6 bases from J, leaving 8 bases between. The CDR3 sequence is 11 residues long. Germline loops: CDR1 SNHLY, CDR2 FYNNEI. In DNA form, the CDR3 reads TGTGCCAGCAAACTAGGGGATACGCAGTATTTT. Translation gives CASKLGDTQYF.

The J gene is TRBJ1-5, the V gene TRBV2; D gene uncertain. The V end lost 5 bases, the J end lost 7 bases, and 15 bases lay between the germline ends. CDR3 length: 14 amino acids. Germline CDR1 SNHLY, CDR2 FYNNEI. The CDR3 loop reads CASSLRPGGQPQHF. CDR3 sequence (DNA): TGTGCCAGCAGTCTCCGACCGGGAGGCCAGCCCCAGCATTTT.

The chain combines TRBV7-9 with TRBJ1-4; D may be TRBD1 (6 bases). This CDR3 contains 15 residues. Germline V gene sequence: CDR1 SEHNR, CDR2 FQNEAQ (reference sequence). V dropped 5 bases and J dropped 5 bases, with 15 bases sitting between them. The CDR3 DNA follows: TGTGCCAGCAGCCCAGCGGGGGGCAGAAATGAAAAACTGTTTTTT. Translating it yields CASSPAGGRNEKLFF. The full variable domain, completed using reference TRBV7-9 and TRBJ1-4, is DTGVSQNPRHKITKRGQNVTFRCDPISEHNRLYWYRQTLGQGPEFLTYFQNEAQLEKSRLLSDRFSAERPKGSFSTLEIQRTEQGDSAMYLCASSPAGGRNEKLFFGSGTQLSVL.

The chain recombines TRBV28 with TRBJ1-6; 10 bases fit TRBD1. CDR1 and CDR2 (germline): MDHEN, SYDVKM. This CDR3 is built from 14 residues. V lost 6 bases and J lost 10; bases outside the gene matches: 6. The CDR3 bases are TGTGCCAGCAGGATAGACAGGGGGCCATCACCCCTCCACTTT. Residues: CASRIDRGPSPLHF. Variable domain in full (rest from reference TRBV28 and TRBJ1-6): DVKVTQSSRYLVKRTGEKVFLECVQDMDHENMFWYRQDPGLGLRLIYFSYDVKMKEKGDIPEGYSVSREKKERFSLILESASTNQTSMYLCASRIDRGPSPLHFGNGTRLTVT.

This clone was counted a few times. The chain employs TRBV7-6 and TRBJ2-7, with TRBD1 matching 7 bases. Germline V lookup: CDR1 SGHVS, CDR2 FNYEAQ. J lost 1 base, V lost 5 bases, and 8 bases had no gene match. There are 15 residues in the CDR3. In DNA, the CDR3 is TGTGCCAGCAGCCCAAGTCCACAGGGGTCCTACGAGCAGTACTTC. This sequence encodes CASSPSPQGSYEQYF.

This clone was detected a few times. The chain couples TRBV6-5 to TRBJ2-1; the match to TRBD2 covers 7 bases. Germline V gene sequence: CDR1 MNHEY, CDR2 SVGAGI. The trim removed 2 bases at V and 6 bases at J, leaving 7 bases unmatched. The CDR3 loop spans 15 amino acids. CDR3 coding DNA: TGTGCCAGCAGTTACGCACCTAGCGGAATCAATGAGCAGTTCTTC. It specifies CASSYAPSGINEQFF.

The chain is built from TRBV9 and TRBJ2-3; TRBD2 agrees at 7 bases. The V gene's germline CDR1 is SGDLS and CDR2 YYNGEE. The V gene end was trimmed by 4 bases and the J gene end by 3 bases; junction bases not matched to a gene: 8. This CDR3 contains 15 residues. As DNA, the CDR3 is TGTGCCAGCAGCCGGGGGAGGGCGGGGACAGATACGCAGTATTTT. This translates into CASSRGRAGTDTQYF.

The chain uses TRBV10-3 and TRBJ2-1; 15 nucleotides agree with TRBD2. With 4 bases clipped from V and 9 bases from J, the junction kept 4 bases outside the gene matches. There are 15 residues in the CDR3. Per the germline V gene, CDR1 is ENHRY and CDR2 is SYGVKD. Here the CDR3 DNA reads TGTGCCATCAGTGGGGGACTAGCGGGGGGAGGTGAGCAGTTCTTC. Protein product: CAISGGLAGGGEQFF.

In DNA form, the CDR3 reads TGTGCCAGCTCACCAGCAGGGGGACAGGGCTATGGCTACACCTTC. It is translated as CASSPAGGQGYGYTF. The chain joins TRBV18 to TRBJ1-2; 9 bases agree with TRBD1. This CDR3 comprises 15 residues. CDR1 KGHSH and CDR2 LQKENI come from the germline V gene. The ends lost 2 bases at V and 4 bases at J; junction bases unmatched: 5.

This clone showed up just a few times. The genes are TRBV4-1 and TRBJ1-6; TRBD1 might be the D (5 bases). The germline V and J ends were trimmed by 5 bases and 8 bases, with 19 bases remaining between them. CDR1 MGHRA and CDR2 YSYEKL come from the germline V gene. This CDR3 is built from 16 residues. The CDR3 reads CASSSTGRVTDSPLHF. CDR3 in DNA: TGCGCCAGCAGCTCCACCGGCAGGGTGACAGATTCACCCCTCCACTTT.

The chain has TRBV5-1 and TRBJ1-1; weak D call: TRBD1 (6 bases). Germline values: CDR1 SGHRS, CDR2 YFSETQ. This CDR3 contains 15 residues. Between the trimmed V and J ends, which lost 7 bases and 0 bases, there was a span of 16 bases. CDR3 residues: CASLEGRGMNTEAFF. CDR3 DNA: TGCGCCAGCCTGGAGGGGAGGGGGATGAACACTGAAGCTTTCTTT.

The chain couples TRBV6-1 to TRBJ2-5; 11 bases line up with TRBD1. Trimming at V came to 7 bases and at J to 2 bases, leaving 6 bases not matched to a gene. The germline V gene encodes CDR1 MNHNS and CDR2 SASEGT. This CDR3 is built from 15 residues. CDR3 protein: CASNLGQGGQETQYF. In nucleotides, the CDR3 is TGTGCCAGCAACCTGGGACAGGGGGGACAAGAGACCCAGTACTTC.

The chain recombines TRBV9 with TRBJ2-2; TRBD1 aligns across 9 bases. The J segment lost 3 bases and the V segment lost 3 bases, leaving 3 bases of the junction unmatched. Germline CDR1 is SGDLS and CDR2 is YYNGEE. The CDR3 covers 15 residues. The CDR3 sequence is CASSARQGDTGELFF. The CDR3 coding sequence is TGTGCCAGCAGCGCGCGACAGGGGGACACCGGGGAGCTGTTTTTT.

This chain joins TRBV15 and TRBJ2-6, with D unresolved. This CDR3 is built from 14 residues. Germline V gene sequence: CDR1 LNHNV, CDR2 YYDKDF (reference sequence). Trimming took off 6 bases at V and 4 bases at J, with 10 bases between the two ends. In nucleotides, the CDR3 is TGTGCCACCAGACGGGTGCAAGGGGCCAACGTCCTGACTTTC. Its translation is CATRRVQGANVLTF.

This clone has only a few counts. The rearrangement joins TRBV21-1 to TRBJ1-1; TRBD1 is the table's D call, not checked against the DNA. TRBV21-1 is a pseudogene segment. This CDR3 has 14 amino acids. The CDR3 sequence is CASTRGGRATEAFF. Written as DNA, the CDR3 is TGTGCCAGCACCCGAGGGGGACGGGCGACTGAAGCTTTCTTT.

V and J are TRBV28 and TRBJ2-7; D is perhaps TRBD2 (6 bases). V dropped 8 bases and J dropped 2 bases, with 13 bases sitting between them. The CDR3 is 13 residues long. The germline V gene has CDR1 MDHEN and CDR2 SYDVKM. CDR3 amino acids: CASQAGPTYEQYF. CDR3 DNA sequence: TGTGCCAGCCAGGCGGGGCCAACCTACGAGCAGTACTTC.

The rearrangement links TRBV19 to TRBJ2-1, with TRBD2 identical over 14 bases. V trimming: 5 bases; J trimming: 0 bases; junction bases outside the gene matches: 9. Germline V lookup: CDR1 LNHDA, CDR2 SQIVND (reference sequence). This CDR3 has 19 residues. CDR3 loop: CASSYGTSGGFSSYNEQFF. CDR3 nucleotide sequence: TGTGCCAGTAGTTACGGGACTAGCGGGGGTTTCAGCTCCTACAATGAGCAGTTCTTC.

A remark on this clone: Other DNA sequences in this sample translate to the same CDR3. CDR3 DNA sequence: TGTGCCAGCAGCCTAAGGCTAGCGGGGGCATCAGAGCAGTTCTTC. This translates into CASSLRLAGASEQFF. The chain joins TRBV14 to TRBJ2-1, with 10 nucleotides matching TRBD2. This CDR3 contains 15 residues. V was clipped by 4 bases and J by 10 bases; unmatched bases: 10. Germline V gene data show CDR1 as SGHDN and CDR2 as FVKESK.

The V and J genes are TRBV7-9 and TRBJ2-2; TRBD1 might be the D (6 bases). V lost 5 bases, J lost 5 bases, and 21 bases lay in between. Germline V CDR1 and CDR2: SEHNR, FQNEAQ (reference sequence). CDR3 length: 17 residues. The CDR3 sequence: CASSPKVGHLVTGELFF. The CDR3 DNA sequence: TGTGCCAGCAGCCCCAAGGTGGGACACCTGGTGACCGGGGAGCTGTTTTTT.

The chain carries TRBV7-9 and TRBJ1-6; TRBD1 agrees at 7 bases. The CDR3 runs 15 residues. The junction had 8 bases not matched to a gene; V was cut back by 5 bases and J by 7 bases. Per the germline V gene, CDR1 is SEHNR and CDR2 is FQNEAQ (reference sequence). CDR3 sequence (DNA): TGTGCCAGCAGCCCCAGGGGGACGGGAAATTCACCCCTCCACTTT. Its translation is CASSPRGTGNSPLHF.

V usage is TRBV7-8 and J usage is TRBJ2-7, with unresolved D. The CDR3 runs 13 residues. Germline lookup yields CDR1 SGHVS and CDR2 FQNEAQ. Trimming cost V 5 bases and J 2 bases, with 10 bases left between them. The CDR3 DNA is TGTGCCAGCAGCCCTCGGGTTACCTACGAGCAGTACTTC. This codes for CASSPRVTYEQYF.

The V call is TRBV19, the J call TRBJ1-1, with 9 bases that match TRBD1. Germline V lookup: CDR1 LNHDA, CDR2 SQIVND (reference sequence). The CDR3 covers 15 residues. J was trimmed by 3 bases and V by 5 bases; bases with no gene match: 7. CDR3 in amino acids: CASSPPDRGYTEAFF. The CDR3 DNA follows: TGTGCCAGTAGTCCCCCCGACAGGGGGTACACTGAAGCTTTCTTT.